This TCR beta chain was identified during a study of cytomegalovirus exposure and HLA in healthy donors. Study background: HLA-typed donors contributed approximately 92 million unique TCRs, which were held in an early data release.

Researchers ran the PCR with 60 Vbeta and 13 Jbeta primers. Clones were read by immunoSEQ multiplex PCR, and TCRdb kept only the in-frame ones, dropping some. The sample has 130,000 to 150,000 clones; 80% are singletons. General study points: Analyses of presence/absence relied on an assumption of roughly uniform sequencing depth across donors. Researchers reported in a later analysis that common viral pathogens appeared linked to several top clusters.

Germline V lookup: CDR1 LNHDA, CDR2 SQIVND (reference sequence). V was trimmed by 6 bases and J by 1 base, leaving 12 bases between them. The CDR3 has 14 amino acids. With respect to this clone: Its antigen is still unknown.

The receptor was derived from a male donor in good health and CMV-seronegative. This chain connects TRBV19 to TRBJ1-1; D is possibly TRBD1 (6 bases). The sample consisted of PBMCs. Here the CDR3 DNA reads TGTGCCAGTAGACCCGACAGGTCGAACACTGAAGCTTTCTTT. Amino acids: CASRPDRSNTEAFF.